This T cell receptor beta chain was sequenced during a study of identical twins. V was pared by 5 bases and J by 1 base, with 12 bases between. The CDR3 spans 14 residues. TCRdb itself ran the 5' RACE reads through MiXCR, one entry per CDR3 protein. Among 400,000 to 500,000 distinct CDR3 sequences listed, about 18% were seen once. This clonotype was seen a few times. Healthy Caucasians made up all donors. The sequence was obtained from a man between 45 and 60 years old in good health. What was sequenced was naive T cells sorted from blood. The chain couples TRBV12-3 or TRBV12-4 to TRBJ2-7, with D uncertain. The CDR3 loop reads CASSPHMKSYEQYF. The CDR3 nucleotides read TGTGCCAGCAGTCCACACATGAAGTCCTACGAGCAGTACTTC.